Below, one TCR beta chain is given with its context. Within the sample, other DNA sequences also encode this same CDR3. This entry comes from a study of CD8+ T cells in alopecia areata. The CDR3 consists of 12 residues. V shed 3 bases and J 3 bases; nucleotides not matched to a gene: 0. In germline, CDR1 is SQVTM, CDR2 ANQGSEA. Treatment described: oral pan-JAK inhibitor, 5-10 mg twice daily. In alopecia areata patients, both lesional scalp punch biopsies and peripheral blood were collected. PBMCs yielded sorted CD4+ and CD8+ T cells. cDNA prepared by RNA extraction and subsequent reverse transcription served as the template for sequencing. Sequencing was performed with immunoSEQ multiplex PCR; in TCRdb, only in-frame clones are kept and a portion is missing. The table shows about 270,000 clones, with approximately 60% occurring only once.

V usage is TRBV29-1 and J usage is TRBJ2-3; TRBD2 matches 7 bases. Sample: CD4+ T cells sorted from blood, taken around week 54, from a patient treated with tofacitinib. The receptor was isolated from a human donor with alopecia areata. The CDR3 DNA sequence: TGCAGCGTTGATAGCGGGACAGATACGCAGTATTTT. Translated: CSVDSGTDTQYF.